These T cell receptor beta chains were read from a single sample in a study of control samples from healthy donors and cancer patients. Assay: immunoSEQ multiplex PCR; the TCRdb copy retains only in-frame clones and omits some. This sample yields 260,000 or so clones, of which over 75% are seen a single time; about 14% belongs to the top ten. Sequencing input: PBMCs. All receptors come from a woman aged 60-75 years with lung cancer. Each CDR3 is given with its conserved first and last residue. The D gene is left open where the match is weak. Some rows mark clone size as missing; the rest say once, few, many or name a class of expanded clone.

cdr3_aa cdr3_nt v_call d_call j_call clone_size
CASSEQQGGSPLHF TGTGCCAGCAGTGAACAACAGGGAGGCTCACCCCTCCACTTT TRBV6-1 . TRBJ1-6 few
CASSFLGRRSNQPQHF TGTGCCAGCAGTTTCCTGGGCCGGCGGAGCAATCAGCCCCAGCATTTT TRBV28 . TRBJ1-5 .
CASSSPVSSGYTF TGTGCCAGCAGCTCCCCTGTGAGCAGTGGCTACACCTTC TRBV7-2 . TRBJ1-2 many
CASSQQAGSGNTIYF TGTGCCAGCAGTCAACAGGCCGGCTCTGGAAACACCATATATTTT TRBV7-2 . TRBJ1-3 once
CASSLLPGGKGNTIYF TGTGCCAGCAGCTTATTGCCAGGGGGCAAAGGAAACACCATATATTTT TRBV7-2 TRBD1 TRBJ1-3 .
CASRPGTSGFQETQYF TGTGCCAGTCGCCCCGGGACTAGCGGGTTCCAAGAGACCCAGTACTTC TRBV19 TRBD2 TRBJ2-5 .
CSASADYYEQYF TGCAGTGCTAGTGCAGATTACTACGAGCAGTACTTC TRBV20-1 . TRBJ2-7 .
CAIAGTGNNEQYF TGTGCCATCGCCGGGACAGGGAATAACGAGCAGTACTTC TRBV10-3 TRBD1 TRBJ2-7 .
CATSDSSRSLYEQYF TGTGCCACCAGTGATTCTTCCAGGTCCCTCTACGAGCAGTACTTC TRBV24-1 . TRBJ2-7 .
CASSLAGTNDNEQFF TGCGCCAGCAGCTTGGCCGGGACTAACGACAATGAGCAGTTCTTC TRBV5-1 TRBD2 TRBJ2-1 .
CASSVTAYNEQFF TGTGCCAGCAGTGTGACAGCCTACAATGAGCAGTTCTTC TRBV7-9 . TRBJ2-1 .
CAISERGTEAFF TGTGCCATCAGTGAAAGGGGCACTGAAGCTTTCTTT TRBV10-3 . TRBJ1-1 .
CASSSTPKGWYF TGTGCCAGCAGTTCAACCCCTAAGGGTTGGTACTTC TRBV28 . TRBJ2-7 .
CASSLGMTGWASPLHF TGCGCCAGCAGCTTGGGAATGACAGGGTGGGCTTCACCCCTCCACTTT TRBV5-1 TRBD1 TRBJ1-6 .
CASSLSGGALIGELFF TGTGCCAGCAGTTTATCGGGGGGGGCATTGATCGGGGAGCTGTTTTTT TRBV27 . TRBJ2-2 .
CASSSITRRSGVVDTQYF TGTGCCAGCAGCTCAATAACACGACGGTCAGGGGTGGTGGATACGCAGTATTTT TRBV13 . TRBJ2-3 .
CASSLGSGSGYGYTF TGTGCCAGCAGTTTAGGATCAGGGTCGGGCTATGGCTACACCTTC TRBV28 . TRBJ1-2 .
CASDRGTGTQYF TGTGCCTCAGACAGGGGAACTGGGACGCAGTATTTT TRBV15 TRBD1 TRBJ2-3 .
CASSYSVGTEAFF TGTGCCAGCAGTTACTCGGTAGGCACTGAAGCTTTCTTT TRBV6-5 . TRBJ1-1 few
CASSQETQYF TGTGCCAGCAGCCAAGAGACCCAGTACTTC TRBV2 . TRBJ2-5 once
CASSFRAGQGSYEQYF TGTGCCAGCAGCTTCCGCGCGGGACAGGGGTCCTACGAGCAGTACTTC TRBV5-8 TRBD1 TRBJ2-7 .
CSVEKGPNEQFF TGCAGCGTTGAGAAGGGACCCAATGAGCAGTTCTTC TRBV29-1 . TRBJ2-1 .
CATSRGPRGGFSTEAFF TGTGCCACCAGCAGAGGGCCGAGGGGGGGTTTCAGCACTGAAGCTTTCTTT TRBV15 . TRBJ1-1 once
CASSPTGTYTEAFF TGTGCCAGCAGTCCGACCGGGACATACACTGAAGCTTTCTTT TRBV7-3 . TRBJ1-1 .
CASSPGRRTSGRFRNIQYF TGTGCCAGCAGCCCCGGCCGCAGGACTAGCGGGAGATTTAGGAACATTCAGTACTTC TRBV7-2 TRBD2 TRBJ2-4 once
CASSASLDQPQHF TGTGCCAGCAGCGCAAGTCTGGATCAGCCCCAGCATTTT TRBV7-3 . TRBJ1-5 .
CASSSGSSGSSYEQYF TGCGCCAGCAGCTCAGGGAGTAGCGGGAGCTCCTACGAGCAGTACTTC TRBV5-1 TRBD2 TRBJ2-7 many
CASSGGQGAGEAFF TGTGCCAGCAGTGGTGGACAGGGGGCCGGAGAAGCTTTCTTT TRBV28 TRBD1 TRBJ1-1 .
CAISEGVRIYGYTF TGTGCCATCAGTGAGGGTGTCCGGATCTATGGCTACACCTTC TRBV10-3 . TRBJ1-2 .
CASSQGIDTGELFF TGTGCCAGCTCACAGGGGATCGACACCGGGGAGCTGTTTTTT TRBV18 . TRBJ2-2 .
CASTPAGGKYEQYF TGTGCCAGCACCCCAGCGGGGGGGAAATACGAGCAGTACTTC TRBV2 TRBD2 TRBJ2-7 .
CASSQGDFYEQYF TGTGCCAGCAGTCAAGGGGACTTCTACGAGCAGTACTTC TRBV2 . TRBJ2-7 .
CAISESTFGMTGNYHYTF TGTGCCATCAGTGAGTCTACCTTCGGTATGACAGGGAATTATCACTACACCTTC TRBV10-3 TRBD1 TRBJ1-2 .
CASSEAPSGEQYF TGTGCCAGCAGCGAGGCCCCCAGCGGCGAGCAGTACTTC TRBV9 . TRBJ2-7 .
CASSPPSGGYTF TGTGCCAGCAGCCCTCCATCGGGTGGCTACACCTTC TRBV7-9 . TRBJ1-2 .
CASSEIRGANTEAFF TGTGCCAGCAGTGAAATACGGGGGGCGAACACTGAAGCTTTCTTT TRBV2 . TRBJ1-1 .